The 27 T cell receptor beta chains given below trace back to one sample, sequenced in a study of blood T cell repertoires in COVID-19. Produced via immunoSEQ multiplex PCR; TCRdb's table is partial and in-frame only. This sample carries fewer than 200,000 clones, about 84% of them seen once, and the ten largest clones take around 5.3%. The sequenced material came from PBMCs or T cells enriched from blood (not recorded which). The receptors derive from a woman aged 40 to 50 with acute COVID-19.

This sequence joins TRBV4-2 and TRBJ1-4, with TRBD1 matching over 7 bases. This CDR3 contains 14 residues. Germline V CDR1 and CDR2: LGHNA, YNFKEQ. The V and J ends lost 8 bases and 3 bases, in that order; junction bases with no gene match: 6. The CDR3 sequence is CASGFQGANEKLFF. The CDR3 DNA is TGTGCCAGCGGATTCCAGGGGGCTAATGAAAAACTGTTTTTT.

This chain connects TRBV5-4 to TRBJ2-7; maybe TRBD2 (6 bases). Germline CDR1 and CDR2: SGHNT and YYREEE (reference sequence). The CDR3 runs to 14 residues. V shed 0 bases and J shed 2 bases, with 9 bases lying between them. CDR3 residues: CASSLDGSPYEQYF. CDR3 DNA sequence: TGTGCCAGCAGCTTGGACGGGAGCCCCTACGAGCAGTACTTC.

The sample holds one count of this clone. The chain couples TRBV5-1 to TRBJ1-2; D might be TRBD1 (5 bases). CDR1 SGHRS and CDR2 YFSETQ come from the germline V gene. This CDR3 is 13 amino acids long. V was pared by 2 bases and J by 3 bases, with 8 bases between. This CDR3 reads CASSLGDDYGYTF. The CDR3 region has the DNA TGCGCCAGCAGCTTAGGGGATGACTATGGCTACACCTTC.

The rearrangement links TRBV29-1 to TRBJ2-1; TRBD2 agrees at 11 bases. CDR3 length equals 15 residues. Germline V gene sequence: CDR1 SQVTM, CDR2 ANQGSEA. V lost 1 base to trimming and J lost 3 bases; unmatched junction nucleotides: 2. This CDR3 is CSVEAGLADYNEQFF. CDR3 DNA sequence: TGCAGCGTTGAAGCGGGACTAGCGGACTACAATGAGCAGTTCTTC.

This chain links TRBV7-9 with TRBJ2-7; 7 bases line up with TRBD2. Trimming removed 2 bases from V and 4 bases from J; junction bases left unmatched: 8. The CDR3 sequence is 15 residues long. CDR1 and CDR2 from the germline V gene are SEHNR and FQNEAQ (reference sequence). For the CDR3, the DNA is TGTGCCAGCAGCTTATCTAGCGGCCTCGGTTACGAGCAGTACTTC. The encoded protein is CASSLSSGLGYEQYF.

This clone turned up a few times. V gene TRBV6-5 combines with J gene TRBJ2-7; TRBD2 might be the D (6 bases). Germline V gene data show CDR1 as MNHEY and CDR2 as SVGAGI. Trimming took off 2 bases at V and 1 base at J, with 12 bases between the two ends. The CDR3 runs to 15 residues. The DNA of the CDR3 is TGTGCCAGCAGTTACGGAACTGGGGGGTCCTACGAGCAGTACGTC. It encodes CASSYGTGGSYEQYV.

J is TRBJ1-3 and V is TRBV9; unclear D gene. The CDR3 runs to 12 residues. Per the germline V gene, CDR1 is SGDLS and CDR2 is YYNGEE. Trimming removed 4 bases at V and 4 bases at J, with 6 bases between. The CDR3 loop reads CASSPRGNTIYF. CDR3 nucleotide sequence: TGTGCCAGCAGCCCGCGGGGAAACACCATATATTTT.

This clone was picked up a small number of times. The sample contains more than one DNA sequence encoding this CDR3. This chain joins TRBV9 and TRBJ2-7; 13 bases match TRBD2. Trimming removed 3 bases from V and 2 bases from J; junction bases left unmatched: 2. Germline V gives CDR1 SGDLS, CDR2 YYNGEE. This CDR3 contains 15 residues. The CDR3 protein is CASSATSGRAYEQYV. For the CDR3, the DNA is TGTGCCAGCAGCGCTACTAGCGGGAGGGCCTACGAGCAGTACGTC.

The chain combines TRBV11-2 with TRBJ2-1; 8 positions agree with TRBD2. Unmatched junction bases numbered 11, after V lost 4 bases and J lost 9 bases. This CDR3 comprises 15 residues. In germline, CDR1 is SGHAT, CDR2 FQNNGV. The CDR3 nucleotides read TGTGCCAGCAGCTCGCTGGGCGGGAGGATCGGTGAGCAGTTCTTC. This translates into CASSSLGGRIGEQFF.

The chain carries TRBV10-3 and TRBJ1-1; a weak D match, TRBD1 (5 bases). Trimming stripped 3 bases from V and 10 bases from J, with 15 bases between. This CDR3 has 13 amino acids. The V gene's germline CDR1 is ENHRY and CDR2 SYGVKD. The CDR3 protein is CAISEGEGRGAFF. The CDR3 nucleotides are TGTGCCATCAGTGAAGGGGAAGGAAGGGGAGCTTTCTTT.

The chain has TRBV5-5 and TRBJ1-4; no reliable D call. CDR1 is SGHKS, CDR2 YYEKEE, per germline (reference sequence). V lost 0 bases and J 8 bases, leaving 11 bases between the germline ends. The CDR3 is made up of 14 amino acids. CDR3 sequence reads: CASSLGPQREKLFF. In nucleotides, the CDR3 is TGTGCCAGCAGCTTGGGACCTCAGAGGGAAAAACTGTTTTTT.

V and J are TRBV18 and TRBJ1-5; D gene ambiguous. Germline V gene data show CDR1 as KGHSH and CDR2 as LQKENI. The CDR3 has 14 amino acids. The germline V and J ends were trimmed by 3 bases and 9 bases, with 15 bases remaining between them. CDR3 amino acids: CASSPADLQRPQHF. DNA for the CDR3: TGTGCCAGCTCACCGGCGGATCTGCAGCGGCCCCAGCATTTT.

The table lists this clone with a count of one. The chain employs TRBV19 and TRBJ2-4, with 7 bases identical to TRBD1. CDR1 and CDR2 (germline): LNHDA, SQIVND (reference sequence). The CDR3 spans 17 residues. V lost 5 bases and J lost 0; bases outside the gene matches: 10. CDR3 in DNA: TGTGCCAGTAGTGGCGGAACCGGGACAGTAGCCAAAAACATTCAGTACTTC. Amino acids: CASSGGTGTVAKNIQYF.

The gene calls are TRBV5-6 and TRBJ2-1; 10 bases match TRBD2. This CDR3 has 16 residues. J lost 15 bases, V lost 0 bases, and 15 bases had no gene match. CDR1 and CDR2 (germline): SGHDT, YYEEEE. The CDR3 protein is CASSLANRGYGLAAFF. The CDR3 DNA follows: TGTGCCAGCAGCTTGGCGAACCGGGGCTATGGACTAGCGGCGTTCTTC.

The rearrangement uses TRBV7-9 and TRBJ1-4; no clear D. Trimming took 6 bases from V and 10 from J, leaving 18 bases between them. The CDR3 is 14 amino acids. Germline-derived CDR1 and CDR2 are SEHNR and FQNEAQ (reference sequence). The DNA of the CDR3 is TGTGCCAGCAGTAACGACTATCTAGGTGGAAAACTGTTTTTT. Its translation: CASSNDYLGGKLFF.

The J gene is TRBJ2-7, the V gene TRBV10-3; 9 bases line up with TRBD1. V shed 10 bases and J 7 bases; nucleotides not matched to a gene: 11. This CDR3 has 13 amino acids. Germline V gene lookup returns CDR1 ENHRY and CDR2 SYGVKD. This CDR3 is CASAGTGKSEQYF. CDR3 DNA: TGTGCCAGCGCCGGGACAGGGAAAAGTGAGCAGTACTTC.

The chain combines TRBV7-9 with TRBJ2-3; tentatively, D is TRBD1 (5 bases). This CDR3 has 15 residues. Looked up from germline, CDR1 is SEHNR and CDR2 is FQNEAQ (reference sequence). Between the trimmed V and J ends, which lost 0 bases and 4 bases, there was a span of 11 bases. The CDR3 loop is CASSLAGAAADTQYF. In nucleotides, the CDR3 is TGTGCCAGCAGCTTAGCAGGGGCTGCTGCAGATACGCAGTATTTT.

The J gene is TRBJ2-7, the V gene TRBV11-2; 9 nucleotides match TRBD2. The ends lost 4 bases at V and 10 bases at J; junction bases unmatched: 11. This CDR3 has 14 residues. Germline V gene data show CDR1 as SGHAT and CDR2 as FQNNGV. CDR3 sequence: CASSSSSGTNVQYF. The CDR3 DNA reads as TGTGCCAGCAGCTCCTCTAGCGGGACGAATGTTCAGTACTTC.

The CDR3 region is CASSLAGAPLREQYF. The DNA of the CDR3 is TGTGCCAGCAGCCTAGCGGGAGCCCCCCTAAGGGAGCAGTACTTC. The rearrangement joins TRBV5-4 to TRBJ2-7; TRBD2 matches 10 bases. Germline CDR1 SGHNT, CDR2 YYREEE (reference sequence). The CDR3 loop spans 15 amino acids. The V gene end was trimmed by 4 bases and the J gene end by 7 bases; junction bases not matched to a gene: 11.

The CDR3 is CASSSHRGGNQPQHF. CDR3 DNA sequence: TGTGCCAGCAGCAGCCACAGGGGGGGCAATCAGCCCCAGCATTTT. The chain carries TRBV5-8 and TRBJ1-5; 8 bases match TRBD1. CDR3 length: 15 residues. Germline CDR1 reads SGHTS; CDR2 reads YDEGEE. Losses at the gene ends were 4 bases for V and 2 bases for J; bases not matched to a gene: 5.

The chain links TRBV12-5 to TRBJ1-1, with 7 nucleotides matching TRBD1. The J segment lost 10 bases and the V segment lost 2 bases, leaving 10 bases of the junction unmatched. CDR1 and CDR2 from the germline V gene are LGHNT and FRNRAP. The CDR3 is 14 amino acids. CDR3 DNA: TGTGCTAGTGGTTTGCCCCAGGGGGAGGCGAGAGCTTTCTTT. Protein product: CASGLPQGEARAFF. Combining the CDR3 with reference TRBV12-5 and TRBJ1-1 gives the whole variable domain DARVTQTPRHKVTEMGQEVTMRCQPILGHNTVFWYRQTMMQGLELLAYFRNRAPLDDSGMPKDRFSAEMPDATLATLKIQPSEPRDSAVYFCASGLPQGEARAFFGQGTRLTVV.

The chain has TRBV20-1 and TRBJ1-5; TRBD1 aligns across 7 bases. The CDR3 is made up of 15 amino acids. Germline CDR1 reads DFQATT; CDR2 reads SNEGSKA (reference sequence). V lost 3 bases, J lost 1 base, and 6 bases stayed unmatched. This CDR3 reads CSASVQGPSNQPQHF. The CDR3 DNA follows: TGCAGTGCTAGTGTACAGGGGCCCAGCAATCAGCCCCAGCATTTT.

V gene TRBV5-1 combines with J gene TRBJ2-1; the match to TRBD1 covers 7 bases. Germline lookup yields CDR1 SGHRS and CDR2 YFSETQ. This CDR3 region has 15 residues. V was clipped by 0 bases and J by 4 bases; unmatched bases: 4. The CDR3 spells CASSLGQGRYNEQFF. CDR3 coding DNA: TGCGCCAGCAGCTTGGGACAGGGCCGTTACAATGAGCAGTTCTTC.

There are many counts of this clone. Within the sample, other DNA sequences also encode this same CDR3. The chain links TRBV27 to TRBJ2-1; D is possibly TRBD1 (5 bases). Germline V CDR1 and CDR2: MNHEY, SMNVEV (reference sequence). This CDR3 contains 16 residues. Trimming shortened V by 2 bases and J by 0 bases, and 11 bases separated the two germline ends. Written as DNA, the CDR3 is TGTGCCAGCAGTTTACAGGGCTTGAGCTCCTACAATGAGCAGTTCTTC. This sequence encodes CASSLQGLSSYNEQFF.

This chain's CDR3 is CASSRVPSTRLGLAGGAYNEQFF. CDR3 nucleotides: TGTGCCAGCAGCCGTGTTCCGTCCACAAGGCTGGGACTAGCGGGAGGGGCCTACAATGAGCAGTTCTTC. V usage is TRBV7-8 and J usage is TRBJ2-1; 16 nucleotides match TRBD2. The CDR3 runs 23 residues. Germline V gene lookup returns CDR1 SGHVS and CDR2 FQNEAQ. J was trimmed by 2 bases and V by 5 bases; bases with no gene match: 21.

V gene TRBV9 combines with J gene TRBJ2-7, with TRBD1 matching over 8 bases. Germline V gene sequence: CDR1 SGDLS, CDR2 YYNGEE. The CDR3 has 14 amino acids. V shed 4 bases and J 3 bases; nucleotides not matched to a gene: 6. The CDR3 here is CASSMTGELYEQYF. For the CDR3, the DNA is TGTGCCAGCAGCATGACAGGGGAGCTCTACGAGCAGTACTTC.

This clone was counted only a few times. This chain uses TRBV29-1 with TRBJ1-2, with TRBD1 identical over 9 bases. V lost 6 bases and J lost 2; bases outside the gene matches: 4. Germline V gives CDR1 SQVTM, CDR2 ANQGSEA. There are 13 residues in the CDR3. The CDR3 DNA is TGCAGCGTATCTGGGACAGGGAACTATGGCTACACCTTC. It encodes CSVSGTGNYGYTF. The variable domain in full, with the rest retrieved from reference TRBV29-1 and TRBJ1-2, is SAVISQKPSRDICQRGTSLTIQCQVDSQVTMMFWYRQQPGQSLTLIATANQGSEATYESGFVIDKFPISRPNLTFSTLTVSNMSPEDSSIYLCSVSGTGNYGYTFGSGTRLTVV.